The clone carrying this TCR beta chain was seen once. This sample was included in a study of blood T cell repertoires in COVID-19. Study-level background: Samples of COVID-19 (acute and convalescent) were obtained from the United States, Italy and Spain. T cells, B-cell-depleted T cells, or PBMCs supplied cDNA or gDNA.

In the original processing: How many nucleated cells were present was estimated from reference gene primer amplification. Assay used: immunoSEQ multiplex PCR; TCRdb lists only in-frame clones, some missing. That table supplies the V and J calls and clone size; D and trimming were determined from the DNA. The data show approximately 100,000 clones, approximately 90% seen once. The CDR3 sequence is 15 residues long. Trimming removed 1 base at V and 6 bases at J, with 13 bases between. Germline V gene lookup returns CDR1 SGHRS and CDR2 YFSETQ. The TCR comes from a human donor with COVID-19, enrolled during active disease. The donor label of this sample is uncertain. The sequenced sample consisted of peripheral blood. J is TRBJ2-2 and V is TRBV5-1; D may be TRBD1 (6 bases). In DNA form, the CDR3 reads TGCGCCAGCAGCTTGTCTACAGGGTCGGCCGGGGAGCTGTTTTTT. Residues: CASSLSTGSAGELFF.